One sample yielded the 16 T cell receptor beta chains listed below, sequenced in a study of T cells in Graves' hyperthyroidism and ophthalmopathy. RNA transcripts gave rise to amplified TCR beta CDR3 regions. The study used the HTBI primer set for a first-round RT-PCR of the TCR CDR3. TCRdb redid the calling of the multiplex PCR reads with MiXCR, one entry per CDR3 protein. The sample shows around 300,000 distinct CDR3 sequences, approximately 13% of them seen only once. Sequencing input: blood. The origin of the receptors is a woman aged 40 to 50 with Graves' hyperthyroidism.

This clonotype was counted ten times or more. The chain employs TRBV20-1 and TRBJ1-2; tentatively, D is TRBD1 (5 bases). The V end was cut by 2 bases, the J end by 1 base, with 17 bases between. CDR1 is DFQATT and CDR2 is SNEGSKA in the germline V gene (reference sequence). The CDR3 consists of 16 residues. The CDR3 region is CSARPSVQDLNYGYTF. CDR3 coding DNA: TGCAGTGCTAGACCCAGCGTACAGGATCTTAACTATGGCTACACCTTC.

This clonotype was seen repeatedly, ten times or more. The CDR3 DNA reads as TGTGCCAGCAGCAACATGGTCGGGGATACGCAGTATTTT. It specifies CASSNMVGDTQYF. V is TRBV3-1 and J is TRBJ2-3; unclear D gene. Trimming pared 5 bases from V and 6 bases from J, leaving 12 bases between. The germline gives CDR1 LGHDT, CDR2 YNNKEL (reference sequence). CDR3 size: 13 residues.

V and J are TRBV4-2 and TRBJ2-1; D ambiguous. V lost 0 bases and J lost 1, with 10 bases in between. The CDR3 spans 16 residues. Germline V gene data show CDR1 as LGHNA and CDR2 as YNFKEQ. The CDR3: CASSQDLVGSYNEQFF. The CDR3 DNA is TGTGCCAGCAGCCAAGATCTCGTCGGGTCCTACAATGAGCAGTTCTTC.

This clonotype was counted many times. The chain has TRBV9 and TRBJ2-5, with 13 bases identical to TRBD2. This CDR3 comprises 16 residues. The germline V gene encodes CDR1 SGDLS and CDR2 YYNGEE. V gave up 3 bases and J gave up 5 bases; unmatched junction bases: 7. This chain's CDR3 is CASSARTSGSGETQYF. Here the CDR3 DNA reads TGTGCCAGCAGCGCCAGGACTAGCGGGAGCGGGGAGACCCAGTACTTC.

This clonotype showed up many times. The V and J genes are TRBV6-6 and TRBJ1-2; possibly TRBD1 for D (5 bases). V was shortened by 2 bases and J by 5 bases, with 9 bases between the two germline ends. The CDR3 runs 13 residues. Per germline, CDR1 MNHNY and CDR2 SVGAGI (reference sequence). This chain's CDR3 is CASSYGGFYGYTF. The CDR3 DNA sequence: TGTGCCAGCAGTTACGGGGGGTTTTATGGCTACACCTTC.

This clonotype was found a few times. This chain joins TRBV12-3 or TRBV12-4 and TRBJ1-1; tentatively, D is TRBD1 (6 bases). V gave up 5 bases and J gave up 5 bases, with 15 bases separating them. The CDR3 consists of 14 residues. The CDR3 sequence: CASSPWGRGTEAFF. As DNA, the CDR3 is TGTGCCAGCAGTCCCTGGGGGCGGGGAACTGAAGCTTTCTTT.

This clonotype occurred many times. The rearrangement links TRBV12-3 or TRBV12-4 to TRBJ2-7, with 7 bases that match TRBD2. V was clipped by 6 bases and J by 4 bases; unmatched bases: 3. This CDR3 contains 12 residues. The chain's CDR3 is CASSSLAYEQYF. In nucleotides, the CDR3 is TGTGCCAGCAGCTCACTAGCGTACGAGCAGTACTTC.

A note on this clonotype: One junction end does not reproduce the germline sequence, and a read error may be involved. J is TRBJ1-3 and V is TRBV3-1; no reliable D call. Germline CDR1 and CDR2: LGHDT and YNNKEL (reference sequence). This CDR3 has 14 amino acids. The CDR3 DNA follows: TGTGGCAGCAGCCGCGGAAGCGGTGGAAACACCATATATTTT. The encoded protein is CGSSRGSGGNTIYF.

This clonotype was recorded at least ten times. This chain connects TRBV7-9 to TRBJ2-3; D call uncertain. CDR3 length: 13 amino acids. V shed 5 bases and J shed 0 bases, with 6 bases lying between them. Germline loops: CDR1 SEHNR, CDR2 FQNEAQ (reference sequence). DNA for the CDR3: TGTGCCAGCAGCATGACAAGCACAGATACGCAGTATTTT. Its protein is CASSMTSTDTQYF.

The sample holds a few counts of this clonotype. The genes are TRBV11-3 and TRBJ2-1; tentatively, D is TRBD2 (6 bases). Germline CDR1 and CDR2: SGHNT and YENEEA. This CDR3 has 15 residues. V was shortened by 5 bases and J by 7 bases, with 18 bases between the two germline ends. The CDR3 reads CASSPRGGIRNEQFF. DNA of the CDR3: TGTGCCAGCAGCCCGCGGGGCGGGATAAGGAATGAGCAGTTCTTC.

This clonotype was observed at least ten times. V gene TRBV3-1 combines with J gene TRBJ1-5; D is unclear. V was shortened by 1 base and J by 0 bases, with 4 bases between the two germline ends. Germline CDR1 reads LGHDT; CDR2 reads YNNKEL (reference sequence). The CDR3 contains 14 residues. The CDR3 sequence is CASSQGVSNQPQHF. The CDR3 DNA sequence: TGTGCCAGCAGCCAAGGAGTTAGCAATCAGCCCCAGCATTTT.

This clonotype was counted a few times. The chain carries TRBV6-2 or TRBV6-3 and TRBJ2-7, with 14 bases identical to TRBD2. Germline V CDR1 and CDR2: MNHEY, SVGEGT. The CDR3 is 15 residues long. V was clipped by 6 bases and J by 1 base; unmatched bases: 2. The CDR3 here is CASRGTSGSSYEQYF. The CDR3 DNA reads as TGTGCCAGCAGGGGGACTAGCGGGAGTTCCTACGAGCAGTACTTC.

This clonotype was recorded at least ten times. The chain employs TRBV28 and TRBJ2-3; maybe TRBD1 (5 bases). The CDR3 extends over 13 amino acids. Germline lookup yields CDR1 MDHEN and CDR2 SYDVKM. The V end was cut by 2 bases, the J end by 8 bases, with 11 bases between. The CDR3 here is CASSLGAGSTQYF. The CDR3 nucleotides are TGTGCCAGCAGTTTAGGGGCCGGTAGTACGCAGTATTTT.

This clonotype was seen many times. The V call is TRBV28, the J call TRBJ2-7, with D maybe TRBD1 (6 bases). CDR1 is MDHEN, CDR2 SYDVKM, per germline. Trimming left V 5 bases short and J 0 bases short, with 11 bases between. This CDR3 comprises 14 residues. CDR3 amino acids: CASSGSTGSYEQYF. The CDR3 DNA reads TGTGCCAGCAGTGGTTCGACAGGCTCCTACGAGCAGTACTTC.

About this clonotype: A much larger clone differs from this one at a single base, so this may be a read error. The rearrangement uses TRBV7-9 and TRBJ2-7, with D perhaps TRBD1 or TRBD2 (5 bases each). Germline V gene data show CDR1 as SEHNR and CDR2 as FQNEAQ (reference sequence). The ends were cut back, 4 bases at V and 3 bases at J, with 13 bases in the middle. This CDR3 comprises 14 residues. DNA of the CDR3: TGTGCCAGCAGCTCCGGGGCTAGAGGCTACGAGCAGTACTTC. Encoded protein: CASSSGARGYEQYF. Together with reference TRBV7-9 and TRBJ2-7, the CDR3 gives the full variable domain: DTGVSQNPRHKITKRGQNVTFRCDPISEHNRLYWYRQTLGQGPEFLTYFQNEAQLEKSRLLSDRFSAERPKGSFSTLEIQRTEQGDSAMYLCASSSGARGYEQYFGPGTRLTVT.

There are a few counts of this clonotype. This chain connects TRBV25-1 to TRBJ1-6; D gene unclear. The ends were cut back, 1 base at V and 10 bases at J, with 14 bases in the middle. Germline V gene data show CDR1 as MGHDK and CDR2 as SYGVNS. The CDR3 is 15 amino acids. Here the CDR3 reads CASSESGALGSPLHF. CDR3 bases: TGTGCCAGCAGTGAATCTGGCGCCCTGGGGTCACCCCTCCACTTT.